The 28 T cell receptor beta chains presented below share a single source sample, sequenced in a study of beta chain features in type 1 diabetes listed by TCRdb under 2018. Here is what the overall study found, with its caveats: Type 1 diabetes patients showed a moderate but significant shortening of TCRB CDR3 length in all four CD4+ subsets.

These TCRs are of unknown antigen specificity. Libraries were constructed by the immunoSEQ multiplex PCR assay. The entire amount of isolated RNA was reverse transcribed using the High Capacity cDNA Reverse Transcription Kit, so the sequenced TCRB transcripts were expressed ones. The table was pulled from immuneACCESS by TCRdb, which kept in-frame rearrangements only. Such tables lose some clones; where checked, under half of the loss comes from unresolved V genes, and the rest has no known cause. The sample profile shows approximately 250,000 clones; roughly a tenth of them were found once. Around 0.017% of the sample rests with the top ten. Sequenced: naive CD4+ T cells from blood. According to the study, the label for this sample's cell subset or site signals: true naive CD4+ T cells. Receptors originate from a man aged 30 to 45 with type 1 diabetes.

This clone was picked up a small number of times. The V call is TRBV9, the J call TRBJ2-7; D is undetermined. With 3 bases removed from V and 7 bases from J, the gap between germline ends came to 11 bases. The CDR3 sequence is 12 residues long. Germline CDR1 reads SGDLS; CDR2 reads YYNGEE. The CDR3 DNA reads TGTGCCAGCAGCGGAACGGTCGGTGAGCAGTACTTC. Its translation is CASSGTVGEQYF.

The rearrangement links TRBV6-1 to TRBJ1-6, with 7 bases fitting TRBD1. Per the germline V gene, CDR1 is MNHNS and CDR2 is SASEGT. Trimming cost V 0 bases and J 7 bases; bases outside gene matches: 3. This CDR3 region has 15 residues. CDR3 sequence reads: CASSEAQGVNSPLHF. The CDR3 DNA sequence: TGTGCCAGCAGTGAAGCTCAGGGGGTCAATTCACCCCTCCACTTT.

The chain combines TRBV19 with TRBJ1-1, with TRBD1 identical over 8 bases. Per germline, CDR1 LNHDA and CDR2 SQIVND (reference sequence). This CDR3 region has 14 residues. Germline trimming cut 4 bases from V and 4 bases from J; bases unmatched to any gene: 5. For the CDR3, the DNA is TGTGCCAGTAGTACCGACAGGGGCCCCACTGAAGCTTTCTTT. Amino acid sequence: CASSTDRGPTEAFF.

As to this clone: Within the sample, other DNA sequences also encode this same CDR3. The chain joins TRBV15 to TRBJ2-3; the match to TRBD2 covers 12 bases. Per germline, CDR1 LNHNV and CDR2 YYDKDF (reference sequence). J gave up 6 bases and V 3 bases, and 7 bases lay outside the gene matches. The CDR3 extends over 16 amino acids. The CDR3 nucleotides read TGTGCCACCAGCAGGGCTAGCGGGGGGGCAGGTGATACGCAGTATTTT. Protein: CATSRASGGAGDTQYF.

V gene TRBV2 combines with J gene TRBJ2-6, with D tentatively TRBD1 (6 bases). There are 15 residues in the CDR3. Trimming took off 8 bases at V and 0 bases at J, with 11 bases between the two ends. The germline V gene encodes CDR1 SNHLY and CDR2 FYNNEI. CDR3 sequence reads: CASGDRISGANVLTF. For the CDR3, the DNA is TGTGCCAGCGGAGACAGGATCTCTGGGGCCAACGTCCTGACTTTC.

This clone was counted between two and nine times. The rearrangement links TRBV29-1 to TRBJ2-1, with D tentatively TRBD2 (6 bases). Germline V gene data show CDR1 as SQVTM and CDR2 as ANQGSEA. Trimming took off 7 bases at V and 7 bases at J, with 20 bases between the two ends. CDR3 size: 14 residues. CDR3 sequence: CSALGGVGFNEQFF. The CDR3, as DNA: TGCAGCGCCCTAGGCGGGGTGGGGTTTAATGAGCAGTTCTTC.

V usage is TRBV20-1 and J usage is TRBJ1-2; perhaps TRBD1 as D (6 bases). The V end was cut by 3 bases, the J end by 12 bases, with 14 bases between. CDR1 is DFQATT, CDR2 SNEGSKA, per germline (reference sequence). CDR3 size: 11 residues. The CDR3 loop reads CSASWGGGHTF. DNA for the CDR3: TGCAGTGCTAGTTGGGGCGGGGGCCACACCTTC.

The J gene is TRBJ2-5, the V gene TRBV5-1; D ambiguous. The V end was cut by 9 bases, the J end by 5 bases, with 14 bases between. Germline V CDR1 and CDR2: SGHRS, YFSETQ. There are 12 residues in the CDR3. The CDR3 spells CATQSLSETQYF. As DNA, the CDR3 is TGCGCCACCCAATCCCTATCGGAGACCCAGTACTTC.

This chain joins TRBV6-6 and TRBJ2-1, with 11 bases that match TRBD2. Looked up from germline, CDR1 is MNHNY and CDR2 is SVGAGI (reference sequence). Trimming removed 6 bases from V and 2 bases from J; junction bases left unmatched: 3. This CDR3 has 15 amino acids. CDR3 amino acids: CASRNSGGAYNEQFF. The CDR3 DNA reads as TGTGCCAGCAGGAATAGCGGGGGGGCCTACAATGAGCAGTTCTTC.

J is TRBJ2-7 and V is TRBV2; TRBD2 matches 7 bases. The CDR3 runs 14 residues. V trimming: 4 bases; J trimming: 1 base; junction bases outside the gene matches: 4. Germline CDR1 reads SNHLY; CDR2 reads FYNNEI. CDR3 amino acids: CASSAAGTSYEQYF. CDR3 nucleotides: TGTGCCAGCAGTGCAGCGGGGACTTCCTACGAGCAGTACTTC.

This clone was detected a few times. This sequence joins TRBV2 and TRBJ1-1; D not resolved. Germline-derived CDR1 and CDR2 are SNHLY and FYNNEI. This CDR3 contains 13 residues. V gave up 7 bases and J gave up 0 bases, with 9 bases separating them. Here the CDR3 reads CASKRELNTEAFF. CDR3 nucleotide sequence: TGTGCCAGCAAACGAGAATTGAACACTGAAGCTTTCTTT.

In its sample, this clone was seen a few times. The rearrangement links TRBV7-9 to TRBJ1-2; the D gene is possibly TRBD1 (5 bases). Germline CDR1 is SEHNR and CDR2 is FQNEAQ (reference sequence). V shed 1 base and J shed 2 bases, with 5 bases lying between them. The CDR3 runs 13 residues. CDR3 amino acids: CASSLEGNYGYTF. The DNA for the CDR3 is TGTGCCAGCAGCTTAGAGGGGAACTATGGCTACACCTTC.

Only a few counts were recorded for this clone. The V and J genes are TRBV30 and TRBJ1-1; D is unclear. The CDR3 spans 13 residues. Looked up from germline, CDR1 is GTSNPN and CDR2 is SVGIG (reference sequence). Between the trimmed V and J ends, which lost 5 bases and 1 base, there was a span of 11 bases. As DNA, the CDR3 is TGTGCCTGGTCTCTTTCGGGGAACACTGAAGCTTTCTTT. Residues: CAWSLSGNTEAFF.

This clone came up a few times. The chain has TRBV11-2 and TRBJ2-7; 8 nucleotides align to TRBD1. V lost 7 bases to trimming and J lost 6 bases; unmatched junction nucleotides: 14. Germline V gives CDR1 SGHAT, CDR2 FQNNGV. The CDR3 is 15 residues long. CDR3 sequence reads: CASNGGGQGLGEQYF. CDR3 coding DNA: TGTGCCAGCAACGGGGGAGGACAGGGTCTTGGCGAGCAGTACTTC.

The chain has TRBV5-1 and TRBJ2-5; D gene unclear. V shed 6 bases and J shed 5 bases, with 17 bases lying between them. The V gene's germline CDR1 is SGHRS and CDR2 YFSETQ. The length of the CDR3 is 14 residues. CDR3 nucleotides: TGCGCCAGCACGATGAGCCGTTCGGTGGAGACCCAGTACTTC. Translating gives CASTMSRSVETQYF.

This clone was observed a few times. The gene calls are TRBV6-1 and TRBJ2-7, with 10 bases identical to TRBD1. This CDR3 has 15 residues. The V gene end was trimmed by 6 bases and the J gene end by 5 bases; junction bases not matched to a gene: 10. Germline CDR1 reads MNHNS; CDR2 reads SASEGT. As DNA, the CDR3 is TGTGCCAGCAGCGGAACCGGGACAGGGGAAAACGAGCAGTACTTC. This codes for CASSGTGTGENEQYF.

This clone was counted a few times. V gene TRBV6-5 combines with J gene TRBJ1-6, with D possibly TRBD1 on 5 matching bases. Trimming removed 0 bases at V and 9 bases at J, with 9 bases between. The CDR3 is 14 amino acids. Germline lookup yields CDR1 MNHEY and CDR2 SVGAGI. The DNA for the CDR3 is TGTGCCAGCAGTTACTCGCGGACATTTTCACCCCTCCACTTT. It yields the protein CASSYSRTFSPLHF.

This clone was picked up a small number of times. CDR3 nucleotides: TGCAGCGTTACTACAGGGGGCGACGAGGGTTATGGCTACACCTTC. Translating gives CSVTTGGDEGYGYTF. V gene TRBV29-1 combines with J gene TRBJ1-2, with 9 bases lining up with TRBD1. This CDR3 has 15 amino acids. Per germline, CDR1 SQVTM and CDR2 ANQGSEA. Trimming removed 5 bases from V and 5 bases from J; junction bases left unmatched: 12.

This clone was counted a few times. The chain recombines TRBV29-1 with TRBJ2-7, with a possible D match to TRBD1 (6 bases). This CDR3 has 13 amino acids. Trimming stripped 5 bases from V and 4 bases from J, with 15 bases between. Per the germline V gene, CDR1 is SQVTM and CDR2 is ANQGSEA. CDR3 region: CSVTTGIRYEQYF. The CDR3 region has the DNA TGCAGCGTTACAACAGGGATTCGGTACGAGCAGTACTTC.

The gene calls are TRBV16 and TRBJ1-6; D is undetermined. The germline CDR1 and CDR2 sequences are KGHSY and FQNENV. V dropped 3 bases and J dropped 10 bases, with 10 bases sitting between them. This CDR3 is 13 amino acids long. In nucleotides, the CDR3 is TGTGCCAGCAGCCAGAGAGAGCGATCACCCCTCCACTTT. It translates to CASSQRERSPLHF.

This clone has just a few counts. The chain employs TRBV27 and TRBJ1-5, with a possible D match to TRBD1 (5 bases). Germline V gene data show CDR1 as MNHEY and CDR2 as SMNVEV (reference sequence). The CDR3 loop spans 16 amino acids. Trimming pared 5 bases from V and 2 bases from J, leaving 16 bases between. As DNA, the CDR3 is TGTGCCAGCAGTCCGGTCTCTGGCAGGGGCAATCAGCCCCAGCATTTT. Translation gives CASSPVSGRGNQPQHF.

The chain employs TRBV18 and TRBJ1-1; 9 positions match TRBD1. The CDR3 contains 14 residues. The ends lost 3 bases at V and 8 bases at J; junction bases unmatched: 7. Germline CDR1 and CDR2: KGHSH and LQKENI. Written as DNA, the CDR3 is TGTGCCAGCTCACCGGCTGGGACAGGGACGGAAGCTTTCTTT. This translates into CASSPAGTGTEAFF.

The chain is built from TRBV29-1 and TRBJ2-2; TRBD1 matches at 9 bases. The V gene's germline CDR1 is SQVTM and CDR2 ANQGSEA. CDR3 length: 15 amino acids. With 5 bases clipped from V and 4 bases from J, the junction kept 8 bases outside the gene matches. In nucleotides, the CDR3 is TGCAGCGTTTTTTCCGGGACAGGGTCCACCGGGGAGCTGTTTTTT. Residues: CSVFSGTGSTGELFF.

This clone was found a few times. CDR3 residues: CASSARGGPGYTF. CDR3 in DNA: TGTGCCAGCAGTGCCCGGGGGGGGCCTGGCTACACCTTC. The chain links TRBV2 to TRBJ1-2, with TRBD1 as a possible D gene (6 bases). Germline V gives CDR1 SNHLY, CDR2 FYNNEI. Trimming cost V 4 bases and J 7 bases, with 13 bases left between them. The CDR3 runs 13 residues.

This clone was observed a few times. V is TRBV7-9 and J is TRBJ2-5, with D possibly TRBD2 on 5 matching bases. The CDR3 runs 17 residues. Germline CDR1 is SEHNR and CDR2 is FQNEAQ (reference sequence). Trimming pared 4 bases from V and 4 bases from J, leaving 22 bases between. In DNA form, the CDR3 reads TGTGCCAGCAGCTCGCGCAACCGACGGACGGCGGGAGAGACCCAGTACTTC. Amino acid sequence: CASSSRNRRTAGETQYF.

The chain employs TRBV9 and TRBJ2-7; 9 bases agree with TRBD1. This CDR3 is built from 14 residues. CDR1 and CDR2 from the germline V gene are SGDLS and YYNGEE. The junction had 14 bases not matched to a gene; V was cut back by 10 bases and J by 6 bases. CDR3 in DNA: TGTGCCCGGCCCCCGGGACAGGGTTGTTCCGAGCAGTACTTC. Amino acid sequence: CARPPGQGCSEQYF.

V and J are TRBV9 and TRBJ2-4; TRBD1 agrees at 7 bases. The trim removed 2 bases at V and 4 bases at J, leaving 3 bases unmatched. CDR1 and CDR2 from the germline V gene are SGDLS and YYNGEE. The CDR3 is 14 amino acids. CDR3 sequence reads: CASSVGTAKNIQYF. For the CDR3, the DNA is TGTGCCAGCAGCGTGGGGACAGCTAAAAACATTCAGTACTTC. The full variable domain, in which reference TRBV9 and TRBJ2-4 provide the parts outside the CDR3, is DSGVTQTPKHLITATGQRVTLRCSPRSGDLSVYWYQQSLDQGLQFLIQYYNGEERAKGNILERFSAQQFPDLHSELNLSSLELGDSALYFCASSVGTAKNIQYFGAGTRLSVL.

The chain couples TRBV9 to TRBJ2-5; perhaps TRBD2 as D (5 bases). In germline, CDR1 is SGDLS, CDR2 YYNGEE. V gave up 0 bases and J gave up 5 bases, with 11 bases separating them. This CDR3 is built from 14 residues. The CDR3 is CASSVALAGETQYF. CDR3 coding DNA: TGTGCCAGCAGCGTAGCTCTGGCGGGCGAGACCCAGTACTTC.